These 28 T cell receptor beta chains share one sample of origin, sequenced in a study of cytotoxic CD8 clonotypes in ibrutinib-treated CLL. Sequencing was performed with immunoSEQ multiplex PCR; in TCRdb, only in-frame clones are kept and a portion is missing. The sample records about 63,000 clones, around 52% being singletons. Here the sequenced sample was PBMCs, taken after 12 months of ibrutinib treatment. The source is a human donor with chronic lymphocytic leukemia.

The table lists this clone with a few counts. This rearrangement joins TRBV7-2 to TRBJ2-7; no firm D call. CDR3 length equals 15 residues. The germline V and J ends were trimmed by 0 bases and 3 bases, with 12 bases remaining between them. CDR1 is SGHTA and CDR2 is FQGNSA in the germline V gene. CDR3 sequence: CASSLAFRALYEQYF. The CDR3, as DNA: TGTGCCAGCAGCTTAGCATTTAGGGCCCTCTACGAGCAGTACTTC.

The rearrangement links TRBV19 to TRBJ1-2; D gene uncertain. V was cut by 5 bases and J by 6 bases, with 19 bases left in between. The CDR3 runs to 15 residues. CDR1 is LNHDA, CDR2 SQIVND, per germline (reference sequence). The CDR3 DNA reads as TGTGCCAGTAGTCCTAGATTTCCGCGTCCGGATGGCTACACCTTC. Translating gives CASSPRFPRPDGYTF. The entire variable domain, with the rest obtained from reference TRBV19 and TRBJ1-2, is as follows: DGGITQSPKYLFRKEGQNVTLSCEQNLNHDAMYWYRQDPGQGLRLIYYSQIVNDFQKGDIAEGYSVSREKKESFPLTVTSAQKNPTAFYLCASSPRFPRPDGYTFGSGTRLTVV.

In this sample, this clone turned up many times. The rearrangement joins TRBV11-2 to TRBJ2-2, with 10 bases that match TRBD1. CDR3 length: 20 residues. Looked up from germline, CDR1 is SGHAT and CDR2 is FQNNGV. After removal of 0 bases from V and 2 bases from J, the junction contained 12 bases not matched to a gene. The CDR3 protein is CASSLDGTGDLRGNTGELFF. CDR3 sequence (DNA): TGTGCCAGCAGCTTAGATGGGACAGGGGATCTGCGGGGAAACACCGGGGAGCTGTTTTTT.

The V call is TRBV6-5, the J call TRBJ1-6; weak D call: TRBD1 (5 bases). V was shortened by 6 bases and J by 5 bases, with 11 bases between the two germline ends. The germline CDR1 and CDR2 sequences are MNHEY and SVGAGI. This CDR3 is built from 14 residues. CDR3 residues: CASRAGNDNSPLHF. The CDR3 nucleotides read TGTGCCAGCAGGGCAGGGAATGATAATTCACCCCTCCACTTT.

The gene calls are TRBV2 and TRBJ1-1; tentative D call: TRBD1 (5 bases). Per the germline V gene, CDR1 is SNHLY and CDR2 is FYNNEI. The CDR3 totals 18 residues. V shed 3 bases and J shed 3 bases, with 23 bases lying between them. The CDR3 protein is CASSERGFGWGFDTEAFF. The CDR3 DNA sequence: TGTGCCAGCAGTGAGCGGGGATTCGGGTGGGGGTTCGACACTGAAGCTTTCTTT.

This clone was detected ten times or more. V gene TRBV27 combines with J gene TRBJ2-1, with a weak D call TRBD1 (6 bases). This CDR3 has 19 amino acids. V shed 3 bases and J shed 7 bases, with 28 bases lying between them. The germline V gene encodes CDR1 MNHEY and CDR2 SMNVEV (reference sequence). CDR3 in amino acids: CASSLGLRGNTRSRNEQFF. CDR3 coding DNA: TGTGCCAGCAGTTTGGGTTTAAGGGGGAATACCCGCTCACGGAATGAGCAGTTCTTC.

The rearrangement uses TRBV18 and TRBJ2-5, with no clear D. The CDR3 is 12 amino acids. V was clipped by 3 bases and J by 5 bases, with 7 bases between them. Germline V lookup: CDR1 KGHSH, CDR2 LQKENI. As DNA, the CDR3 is TGTGCCAGCTCACCGGCCGGGGAGACCCAGTACTTC. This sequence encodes CASSPAGETQYF.

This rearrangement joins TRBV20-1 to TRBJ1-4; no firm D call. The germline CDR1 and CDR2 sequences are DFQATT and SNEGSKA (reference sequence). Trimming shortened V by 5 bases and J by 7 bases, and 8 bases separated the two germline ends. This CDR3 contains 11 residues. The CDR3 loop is CSAVDIEKLFF. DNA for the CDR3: TGCAGTGCTGTGGATATTGAAAAACTGTTTTTT.

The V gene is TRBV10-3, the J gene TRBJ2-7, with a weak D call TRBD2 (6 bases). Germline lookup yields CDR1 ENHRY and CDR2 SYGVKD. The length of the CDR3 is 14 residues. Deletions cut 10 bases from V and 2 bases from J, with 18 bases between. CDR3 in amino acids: CASCAGLPPYEQYV. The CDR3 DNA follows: TGTGCCAGTTGTGCGGGGCTCCCTCCCTACGAGCAGTACGTC.

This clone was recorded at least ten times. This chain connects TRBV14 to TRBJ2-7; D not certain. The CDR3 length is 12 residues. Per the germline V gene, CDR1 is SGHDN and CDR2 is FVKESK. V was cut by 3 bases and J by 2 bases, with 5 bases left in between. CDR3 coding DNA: TGTGCCAGCAGCCAGGGCGCCTACGAGCAGTACGTC. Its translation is CASSQGAYEQYV.

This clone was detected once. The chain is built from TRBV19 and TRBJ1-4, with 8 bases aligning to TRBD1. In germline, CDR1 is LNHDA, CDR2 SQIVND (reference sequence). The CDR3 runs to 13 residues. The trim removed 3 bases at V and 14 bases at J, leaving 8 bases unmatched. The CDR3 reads CASSILDRVHLFF. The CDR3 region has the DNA TGTGCCAGTAGTATTTTGGACAGGGTCCACCTGTTTTTT.

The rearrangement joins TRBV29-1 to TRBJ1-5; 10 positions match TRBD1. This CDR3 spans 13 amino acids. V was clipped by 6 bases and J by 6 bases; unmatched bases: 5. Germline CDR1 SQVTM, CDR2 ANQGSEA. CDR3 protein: CSVRTGGGQPQHF. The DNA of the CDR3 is TGCAGCGTGAGGACAGGGGGAGGTCAGCCCCAGCATTTT.

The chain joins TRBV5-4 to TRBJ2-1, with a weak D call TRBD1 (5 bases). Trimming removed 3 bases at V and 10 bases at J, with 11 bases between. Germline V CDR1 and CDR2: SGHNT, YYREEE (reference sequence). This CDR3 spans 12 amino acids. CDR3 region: CASSSRGEEQFF. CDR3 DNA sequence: TGTGCCAGCAGCTCTAGGGGCGAAGAGCAGTTCTTC.

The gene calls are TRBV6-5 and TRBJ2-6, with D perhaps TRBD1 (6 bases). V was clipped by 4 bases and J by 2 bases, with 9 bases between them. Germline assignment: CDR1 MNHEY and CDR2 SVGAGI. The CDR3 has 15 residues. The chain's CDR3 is CASSSPGAGANVLTF. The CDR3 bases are TGTGCCAGCAGTTCCCCAGGGGCTGGGGCCAACGTCCTGACTTTC.

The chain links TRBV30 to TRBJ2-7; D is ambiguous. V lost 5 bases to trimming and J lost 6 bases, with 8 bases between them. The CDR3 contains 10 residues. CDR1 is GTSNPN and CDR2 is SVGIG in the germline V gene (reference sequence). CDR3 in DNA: TGTGCCTGGGGGTCGCGCGAGCAGTACTTC. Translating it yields CAWGSREQYF.

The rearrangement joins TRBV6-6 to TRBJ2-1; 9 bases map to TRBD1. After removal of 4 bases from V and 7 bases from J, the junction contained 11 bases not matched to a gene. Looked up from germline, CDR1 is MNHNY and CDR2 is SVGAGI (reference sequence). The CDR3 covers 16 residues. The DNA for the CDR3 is TGTGCCAGCAGTTTCACCGGGACAGGGCTCGTGAATGAGCAGTTCTTC. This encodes CASSFTGTGLVNEQFF.

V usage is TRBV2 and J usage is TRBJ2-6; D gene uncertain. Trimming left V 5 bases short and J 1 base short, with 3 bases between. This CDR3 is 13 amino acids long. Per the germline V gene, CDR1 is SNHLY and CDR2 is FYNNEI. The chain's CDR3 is CASSNSGANVLTF. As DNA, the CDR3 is TGTGCCAGCAGTAATTCTGGGGCCAACGTCCTGACTTTC.

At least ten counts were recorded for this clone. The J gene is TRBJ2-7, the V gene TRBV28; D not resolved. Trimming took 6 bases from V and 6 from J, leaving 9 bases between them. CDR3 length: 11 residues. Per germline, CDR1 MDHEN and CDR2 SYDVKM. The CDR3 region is CASREGFEQYF. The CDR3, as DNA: TGTGCCAGCAGGGAAGGATTCGAGCAGTACTTC.

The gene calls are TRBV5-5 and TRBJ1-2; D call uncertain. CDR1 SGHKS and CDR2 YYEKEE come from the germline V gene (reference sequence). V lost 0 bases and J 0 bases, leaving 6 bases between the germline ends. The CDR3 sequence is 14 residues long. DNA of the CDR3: TGTGCCAGCAGCTTGGAATCTTCTAACTATGGCTACACCTTC. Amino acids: CASSLESSNYGYTF.

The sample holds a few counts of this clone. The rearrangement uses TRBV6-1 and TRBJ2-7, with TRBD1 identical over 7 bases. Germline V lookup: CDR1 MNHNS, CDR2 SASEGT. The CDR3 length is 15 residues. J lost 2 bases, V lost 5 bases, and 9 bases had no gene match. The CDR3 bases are TGTGCCAGCAGTCCGAGGGGGCGACGGGCCTACGAGCAGTACGTC. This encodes CASSPRGRRAYEQYV.

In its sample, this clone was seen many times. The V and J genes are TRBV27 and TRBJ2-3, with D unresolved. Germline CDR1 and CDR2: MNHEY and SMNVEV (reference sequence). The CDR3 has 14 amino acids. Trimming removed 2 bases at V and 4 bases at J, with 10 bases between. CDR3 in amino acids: CASSLPGRADTQYF. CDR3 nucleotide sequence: TGTGCCAGCAGTTTACCCGGCCGCGCAGATACGCAGTATTTT.

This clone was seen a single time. The CDR3 DNA reads as TGTGCCAGCTCAACCCTGGACAGGTTTGAGACCCAGTACTTC. Translation: CASSTLDRFETQYF. The chain combines TRBV18 with TRBJ2-5, with 7 positions matching TRBD1. CDR1 is KGHSH and CDR2 is LQKENI in the germline V gene. The CDR3 contains 14 residues. V shed 5 bases and J 5 bases; nucleotides not matched to a gene: 8. Based on the CDR3 plus reference TRBV18 and TRBJ2-5, the full variable domain is NAGVMQNPRHLVRRRGQEARLRCSPMKGHSHVYWYRQLPEEGLKFMVYLQKENIIDESGMPKERFSAEFPKEGPSILRIQQVVRGDSAAYFCASSTLDRFETQYFGPGTRLLVL.

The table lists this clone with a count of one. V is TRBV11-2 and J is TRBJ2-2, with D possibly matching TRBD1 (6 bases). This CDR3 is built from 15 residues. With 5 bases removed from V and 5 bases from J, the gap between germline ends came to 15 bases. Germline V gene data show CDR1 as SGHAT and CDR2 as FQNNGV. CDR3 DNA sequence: TGTGCCAGCAGCCTACGACAGGCTGGAACCGGGGAGCTGTTTTTT. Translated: CASSLRQAGTGELFF. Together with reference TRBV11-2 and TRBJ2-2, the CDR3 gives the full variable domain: EAGVAQSPRYKIIEKRQSVAFWCNPISGHATLYWYQQILGQGPKLLIQFQNNGVVDDSQLPKDRFSAERLKGVDSTLKIQPAKLEDSAVYLCASSLRQAGTGELFFGEGSRLTVL.

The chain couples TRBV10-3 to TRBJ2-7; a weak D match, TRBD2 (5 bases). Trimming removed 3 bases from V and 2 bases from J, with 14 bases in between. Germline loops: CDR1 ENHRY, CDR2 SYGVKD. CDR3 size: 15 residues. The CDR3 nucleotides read TGTGCCATCAGTGAAGGACTGCCCGGAGCCTACGAGCAGTACGTC. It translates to CAISEGLPGAYEQYV.

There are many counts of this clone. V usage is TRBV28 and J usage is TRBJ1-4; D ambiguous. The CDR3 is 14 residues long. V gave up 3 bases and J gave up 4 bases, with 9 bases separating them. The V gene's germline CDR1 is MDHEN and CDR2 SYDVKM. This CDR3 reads CASSFFFGNEKLFF. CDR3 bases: TGTGCCAGCAGTTTTTTCTTCGGTAATGAAAAACTGTTTTTT.

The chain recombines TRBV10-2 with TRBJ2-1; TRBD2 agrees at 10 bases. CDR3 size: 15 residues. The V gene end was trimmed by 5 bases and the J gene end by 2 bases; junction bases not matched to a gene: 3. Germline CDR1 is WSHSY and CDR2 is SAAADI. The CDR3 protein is CASSTLAGAYNEQFF. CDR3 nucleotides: TGCGCCAGCAGTACGCTAGCGGGGGCCTACAATGAGCAGTTCTTC.

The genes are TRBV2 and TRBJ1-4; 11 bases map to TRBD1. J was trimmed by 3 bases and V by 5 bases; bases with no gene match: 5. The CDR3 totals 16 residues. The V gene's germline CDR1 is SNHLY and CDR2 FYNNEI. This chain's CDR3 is CASSKDRGLSNEKLFF. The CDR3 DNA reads TGTGCCAGCAGTAAGGACAGGGGGCTGTCTAATGAAAAACTGTTTTTT.

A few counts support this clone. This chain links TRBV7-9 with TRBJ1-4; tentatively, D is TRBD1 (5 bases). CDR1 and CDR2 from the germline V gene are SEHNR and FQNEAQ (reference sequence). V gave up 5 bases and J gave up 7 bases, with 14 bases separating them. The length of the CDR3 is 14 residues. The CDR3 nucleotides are TGTGCCAGCAGCCTCCTACGAGACAGTGAAAAACTGTTTTTT. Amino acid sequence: CASSLLRDSEKLFF.